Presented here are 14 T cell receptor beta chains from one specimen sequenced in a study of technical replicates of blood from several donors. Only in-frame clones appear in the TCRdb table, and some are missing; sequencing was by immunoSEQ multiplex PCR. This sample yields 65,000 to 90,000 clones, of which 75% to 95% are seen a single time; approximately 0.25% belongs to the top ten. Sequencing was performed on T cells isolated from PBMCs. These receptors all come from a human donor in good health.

The CDR3 here is CSASPTGTGGPEAFF. CDR3 DNA: TGCAGCGCGTCCCCAACCGGGACAGGGGGACCTGAAGCTTTCTTT. The rearrangement links TRBV29-1 to TRBJ1-1, with 11 bases fitting TRBD1. The CDR3 consists of 15 residues. Germline V gene lookup returns CDR1 SQVTM and CDR2 ANQGSEA. V lost 7 bases, J lost 6 bases, and 13 bases stayed unmatched.

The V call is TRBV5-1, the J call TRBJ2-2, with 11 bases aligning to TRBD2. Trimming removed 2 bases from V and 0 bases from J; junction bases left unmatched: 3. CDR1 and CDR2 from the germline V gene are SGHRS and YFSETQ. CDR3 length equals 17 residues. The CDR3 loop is CASSLLSGGANTGELFF. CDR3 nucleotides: TGCGCCAGCAGCTTACTTAGCGGGGGGGCGAACACCGGGGAGCTGTTTTTT.

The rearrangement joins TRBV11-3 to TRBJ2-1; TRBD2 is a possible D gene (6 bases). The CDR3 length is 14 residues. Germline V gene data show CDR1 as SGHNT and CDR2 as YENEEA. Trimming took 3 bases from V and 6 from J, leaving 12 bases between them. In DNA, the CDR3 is TGTGCCAGCAGCTTGGCGGGGTTGTTCAATGAGCAGTTCTTC. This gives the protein CASSLAGLFNEQFF.

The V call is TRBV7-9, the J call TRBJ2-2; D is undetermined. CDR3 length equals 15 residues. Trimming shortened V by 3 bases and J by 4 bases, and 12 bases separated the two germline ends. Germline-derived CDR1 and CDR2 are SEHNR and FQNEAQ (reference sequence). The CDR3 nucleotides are TGTGCCAGCAGCTTCTTCTCCGTCGGCACCGGGGAGCTGTTTTTT. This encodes CASSFFSVGTGELFF.

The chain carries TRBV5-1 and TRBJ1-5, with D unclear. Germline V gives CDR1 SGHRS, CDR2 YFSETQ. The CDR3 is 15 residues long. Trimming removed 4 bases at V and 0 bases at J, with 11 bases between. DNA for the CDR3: TGCGCCAGCAGCCTAGGCACTGATAGCAATCAGCCCCAGCATTTT. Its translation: CASSLGTDSNQPQHF.

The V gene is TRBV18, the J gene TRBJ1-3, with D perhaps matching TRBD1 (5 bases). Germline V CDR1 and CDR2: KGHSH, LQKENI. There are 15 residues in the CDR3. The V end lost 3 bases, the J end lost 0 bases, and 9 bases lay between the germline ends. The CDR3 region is CASSPQGHSGNTIYF. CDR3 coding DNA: TGTGCCAGCTCACCCCAGGGCCACTCTGGAAACACCATATATTTT. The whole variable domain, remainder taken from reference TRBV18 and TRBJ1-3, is NAGVMQNPRHLVRRRGQEARLRCSPMKGHSHVYWYRQLPEEGLKFMVYLQKENIIDESGMPKERFSAEFPKEGPSILRIQQVVRGDSAAYFCASSPQGHSGNTIYFGEGSWLTVV.

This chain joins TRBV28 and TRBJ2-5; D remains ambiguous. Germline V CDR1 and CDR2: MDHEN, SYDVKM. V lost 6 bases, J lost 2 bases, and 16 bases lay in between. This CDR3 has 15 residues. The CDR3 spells CASSRTNSLQETQYF. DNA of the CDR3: TGTGCCAGCAGCCGCACCAACAGCCTTCAAGAGACCCAGTACTTC.

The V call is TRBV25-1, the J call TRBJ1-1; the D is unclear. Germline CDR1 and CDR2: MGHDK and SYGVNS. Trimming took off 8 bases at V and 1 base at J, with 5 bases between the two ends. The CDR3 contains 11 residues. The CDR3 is CASGRNTEAFF. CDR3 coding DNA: TGTGCCAGCGGGAGGAACACTGAAGCTTTCTTT.

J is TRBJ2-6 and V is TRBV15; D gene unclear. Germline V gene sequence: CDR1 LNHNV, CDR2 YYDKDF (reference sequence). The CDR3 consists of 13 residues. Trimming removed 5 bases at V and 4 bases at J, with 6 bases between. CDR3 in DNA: TGTGCCACCAGCTTTTCAGGGGCCAACGTCCTGACTTTC. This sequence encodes CATSFSGANVLTF.

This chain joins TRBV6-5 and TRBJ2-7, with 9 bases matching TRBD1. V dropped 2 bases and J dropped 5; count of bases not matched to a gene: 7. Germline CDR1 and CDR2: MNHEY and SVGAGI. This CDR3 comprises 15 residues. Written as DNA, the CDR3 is TGTGCCAGCAGTTACCTCGGGACAGGGATCCACGAGCAGTACTTC. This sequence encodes CASSYLGTGIHEQYF.

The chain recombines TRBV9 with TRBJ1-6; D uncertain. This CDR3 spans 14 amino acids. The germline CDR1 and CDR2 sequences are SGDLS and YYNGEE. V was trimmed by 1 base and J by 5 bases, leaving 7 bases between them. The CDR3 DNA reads TGTGCCAGCAGCGTAACAGCAAATAATTCACCCCTCCACTTT. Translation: CASSVTANNSPLHF.

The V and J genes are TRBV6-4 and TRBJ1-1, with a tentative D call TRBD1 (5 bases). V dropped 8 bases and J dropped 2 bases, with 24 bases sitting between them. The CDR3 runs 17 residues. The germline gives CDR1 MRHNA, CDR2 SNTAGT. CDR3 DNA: TGTGCCAGCGGATCTTCGCGGGGGTTGGGGTTTAACACTGAAGCTTTCTTT. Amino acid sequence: CASGSSRGLGFNTEAFF.

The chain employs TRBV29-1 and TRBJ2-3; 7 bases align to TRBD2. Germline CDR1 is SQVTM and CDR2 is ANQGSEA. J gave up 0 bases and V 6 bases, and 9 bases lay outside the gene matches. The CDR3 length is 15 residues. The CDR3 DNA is TGCAGCGTCCGGCGGCTAGCGGAGAGCACAGATACGCAGTATTTT. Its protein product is CSVRRLAESTDTQYF.

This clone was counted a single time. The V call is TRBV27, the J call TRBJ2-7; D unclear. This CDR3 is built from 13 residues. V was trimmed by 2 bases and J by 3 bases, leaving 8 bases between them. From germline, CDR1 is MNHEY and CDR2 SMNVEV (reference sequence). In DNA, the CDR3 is TGTGCCAGCAGTTTAGGCGGTGACTACGAGCAGTACTTC. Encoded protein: CASSLGGDYEQYF.